This T cell receptor (beta chain) came from a study of blood T cell repertoires in COVID-19. Study overall: Material from acute and convalescent COVID-19 was sourced from the United States, Italy and Spain. The cDNA or gDNA used as material had been derived from T cells, B-cell-depleted T cells, or PBMCs.

Original handling: Using reference gene primer amplification, nucleated cell counts were estimated. Sequenced by immunoSEQ multiplex PCR; TCRdb stores in-frame clones only, minus some. V and J calls and clone size come straight from that table; D and trimming were deduced from the DNA. The sample lists 25,000 to 30,000 clones, less than 80% occurring once. The CDR3 has 14 amino acids. V trimming: 5 bases; J trimming: 6 bases; junction bases outside the gene matches: 8. CDR1 is MDHEN, CDR2 SYDVKM, per germline. Sequenced sample: peripheral blood. V and J are TRBV28 and TRBJ2-3, with 7 nucleotides matching TRBD2. This TCR was sampled from a boy aged 2 to 10 with active or convalescent COVID-19. In nucleotides, the CDR3 is TGTGCCAGCAGTAATGGGGTCGGGAGGGATACGCAGTATTTT. Its translation: CASSNGVGRDTQYF.